This TCR beta chain was recovered during a study of CD8+CD57+ T cells in acquired aplastic anemia. Overall study: The sorted CD4+ and CD8+ cells yielded an average roughly 3 ug of DNA.

Genomic DNA templated the TCR beta VDJ and CDR3 profiling. Via MiXCR, TCRdb re-called the reads, giving one row per CDR3 protein. The table lists 160,000 or so distinct CDR3 sequences, 71% of them singletons, with about 50% in the top ten. Overall study findings and caveats: Overlapping CD8+ CDR3 repertoires of patients and controls contained around 31 shared sequences. For CD8+ Simpson's diversity, patients and controls showed no significant difference.

Selection for sequencing was limited to patients who had shown CD8+CD57+ cell expansion by flow cytometry. Patients, without exception, had severe acquired aplastic anemia. Points on this clonotype: Its specificity is unknown. Lacking the conserved final phenylalanine or tryptophan, this CDR3 likely reflects a read error.

Germline V lookup: CDR1 MRHNA, CDR2 SNTAGT. V was pared by 3 bases and J by 2 bases, with 2 bases of the junction left unmatched. The CDR3 spans 15 residues. J is TRBJ2-5 and V is TRBV6-4; 11 nucleotides line up with TRBD2. The source of this sequence is a human donor with aplastic anemia. The sample was sorted CD4+, CD8+, or CD8+CD57+ T cells (not recorded which) from PBMCs. The CDR3 loop is CASSEVAGGQETQYL. CDR3 coding DNA: TGTGCCAGCAGTGAAGTAGCGGGAGGGCAAGAGACCCAGTACCTC.